The source of this TCR beta chain is a study of vaccination effects on CD4 cells after COVID-19. Study observations and caveats: Vaccine- and infection-induced clones showed marked clonal contraction late following vaccination.

Sequencing was performed with immunoSEQ multiplex PCR; in TCRdb, only in-frame clones are kept and a portion is missing. The sample lists 50,000 to 60,000 clones; about 78% were seen once. Germline values: CDR1 SGHVS, CDR2 FNYEAQ. The V and J ends lost 3 bases and 8 bases respectively, with 13 bases between them. This CDR3 is 14 amino acids long. Subsequent to a culture period of around 10 days, CD4+ T cells were isolated. Participants each got two BNT162b2 or mRNA-1273 vaccine doses. The authors exchanged half the medium for IL-2 medium on days 3 and 7. Remarks on this clone: Its antigen remains unidentified.

Sample: CD4+ T cells from PBMCs cultured without peptide, taken after COVID-19 vaccination. This TCR derives from a human donor who received a COVID-19 vaccine. This rearrangement joins TRBV7-6 to TRBJ2-2; D unresolved. The CDR3 sequence: CASSLRHPVGELFF. The CDR3, as DNA: TGTGCCAGCAGCTTGAGACACCCCGTGGGGGAGCTGTTTTTT.